A selection of T cell receptor beta chains follows, all from one sample in a study of PD-1 blockade in classical Hodgkin lymphoma. The table came from immunoSEQ multiplex PCR; TCRdb's copy has only in-frame clones and leaves some out. The sample has approximately 20,000 clones, less than 95% seen once. The material sequenced was peripheral blood mononuclear cells (PBMCs). The receptors stem from a human donor with classical Hodgkin lymphoma. CDR3s include the opening cysteine and the closing phenylalanine or tryptophan. A D gene is named only where the DNA matches it firmly. Expanded clones get a size class; other rows say once, few or many, or leave the size out.

d_call	v_call	clone_size	j_call	cdr3_nt	cdr3_aa
TRBD1	TRBV18	.	TRBJ2-7	TGTGCCAGCTCACCGGGTACTAGGACAGGGGGAAGGAGGGAGCAGTACTTC	CASSPGTRTGGRREQYF
TRBD2	TRBV10-3	.	TRBJ2-7	TGTGCCATCAGGGAGCGGGGGGGCTCCTACGAGCAGTACTTC	CAIRERGGSYEQYF
.	TRBV6-1	.	TRBJ2-4	TGTGCCACCTCATACAGGGTTCTCCCAGTGGACATTCAGTACTTC	CATSYRVLPVDIQYF
TRBD2	TRBV6-5	.	TRBJ2-7	TGTGCCAGCAGTTACTTGCGGGGGATGAACGAGCAGTACTTC	CASSYLRGMNEQYF
.	TRBV19	.	TRBJ2-4	TGTGCCAGTAGTCCGTCGGCAGGCCTTGCCCGGGAGTTC	CASSPSAGLAREF
.	TRBV9	.	TRBJ2-2	TGTGCCAGCAGCGTCTTGTCAGGGCGAACCGGGGAGCTGTTTTTT	CASSVLSGRTGELFF
.	TRBV5-3	.	TRBJ2-2	TGTGCCAGAAGCTGGTACAGGGTCCATTACACCGGGGAGCTGTTTTTT	CARSWYRVHYTGELFF
TRBD1	TRBV29-1	.	TRBJ2-7	TGCAGCGTGACGGACAGGGGTGAATACGAGCAGTACTTC	CSVTDRGEYEQYF
TRBD2	TRBV6-4	once	TRBJ2-3	TGTGCCAGCAGTGAGGGACTAGCGGGGGGGCCAGATACGCAGTATTTT	CASSEGLAGGPDTQYF
TRBD1	TRBV5-4	.	TRBJ1-2	TGTGCCAGCAGCCCTCGGACAGGGGAGTGGCGTGGCTACACCTTC	CASSPRTGEWRGYTF
.	TRBV9	.	TRBJ1-4	TGTGCCAGCAGCAAACAAGGAGATGAAAAACTGTTTTTT	CASSKQGDEKLFF
TRBD2	TRBV7-7	.	TRBJ2-5	TGTGCCAGCAGCGTTAGCGGGGTACAAGAGACCCAGTACTTC	CASSVSGVQETQYF
.	TRBV2	.	TRBJ1-2	TGTGCCAGCAGGGAGGGGACTCCCCTGGGCTACACCTTC	CASREGTPLGYTF
.	TRBV18	.	TRBJ1-3	TGTGCCAGCTCACCACTTCCCGGTGGGGGCTCTGGAAACACCATATATTTT	CASSPLPGGGSGNTIYF
.	TRBV5-5	.	TRBJ1-1	TGTGCCAGCAGCTTCAAGGGATCCACTGAAGCTTTCTTT	CASSFKGSTEAFF
.	TRBV19	.	TRBJ1-4	TGTGCCAGTAGTATGGGTGAAAAACTGTTTTTT	CASSMGEKLFF
.	TRBV12-2	.	TRBJ2-3	TGTGCAAGTCGCACGTCCTGGGACGGGTGGGAGGATACGCAGTATTTT	CASRTSWDGWEDTQYF
.	TRBV19	few	TRBJ2-3	TGTGCCAGCAATATTGGAGGTAGCCGGGCAGATACGCAGTATTTT	CASNIGGSRADTQYF
.	TRBV4-3	.	TRBJ2-3	TGCGCCAGCAGCCAAGATTACGGTACAGATACGCAGTATTTT	CASSQDYGTDTQYF
.	TRBV4-3	.	TRBJ2-7	TGCGCCAGCAGCCAAGATACGGGGTCCGACGAGCAGTACTTC	CASSQDTGSDEQYF
.	TRBV18	.	TRBJ2-5	TGTGCCAGCTCACCACCGACACAGGTAGAGACCCAGTACTTC	CASSPPTQVETQYF
TRBD2	TRBV28	.	TRBJ2-2	TGTGCCAGCAGTTTGGGACTAGGCTACACCGGGGAGCTGTTTTTT	CASSLGLGYTGELFF
.	TRBV9	.	TRBJ1-1	TGTGCCAGCAGCGAGTCGGGACACACGAACACTGAAGCTTTCTTT	CASSESGHTNTEAFF
.	TRBV6-1	once	TRBJ1-6	TGTGCCAGCAGTGAATGGGGCATCAGGTCACCCCTCCACTTT	CASSEWGIRSPLHF
.	TRBV27	.	TRBJ2-7	TGTGCCAGCAGTTTATCAGGGGTTGGGGGGAGAACCTACGAGCAGTACTTC	CASSLSGVGGRTYEQYF
TRBD2	TRBV13	.	TRBJ2-5	TGTGCCAGCAGCCCCGTGGGGCTAGCGGGGGGTCACCAAGAGACCCAGTACTTC	CASSPVGLAGGHQETQYF
.	TRBV7-8	.	TRBJ1-5	TGTGCCAGCAGCTTAGACACAGATAGCAATCAGCCCCAGCATTTT	CASSLDTDSNQPQHF
.	TRBV10-3	.	TRBJ1-1	TGTGCCATCAGAAAAGTGTCGGCTACGATCGGCACTGAAGCTTTCTTT	CAIRKVSATIGTEAFF
.	TRBV28	.	TRBJ2-7	TGTGCCAGCAGTTTACCTAAGCGGCCCCTCGGGTACGAGCAGTACTTC	CASSLPKRPLGYEQYF
.	TRBV2	once	TRBJ2-7	TGTGCCAGCCACGCCTACGAGCAGTACTTC	CASHAYEQYF
.	TRBV9	.	TRBJ2-7	TGTGCCAGCAGCGTAGTACCAGACAGTCCGACCTACGAGCAGTACTTC	CASSVVPDSPTYEQYF
.	TRBV28	.	TRBJ1-1	TGTGCCAGCAGTTTAGGGTCCGGAGTCACTGAAGCTTTCTTT	CASSLGSGVTEAFF
TRBD1	TRBV5-4	.	TRBJ2-4	TGTGCCAGCAGCTTGCAGGGGGCGCAAAACATTCAGTACTTC	CASSLQGAQNIQYF
.	TRBV9	.	TRBJ1-1	TGTGCCAGCAGCGTAGCCGCGGCTTTCGTCACTGAAGCTTTCTTT	CASSVAAAFVTEAFF
.	TRBV19	.	TRBJ1-4	TGTGCCAGTAGTCCAGGGACATGGTTCGGCGCTAATGAAAAACTGTTTTTT	CASSPGTWFGANEKLFF